This passage covers 7 T cell receptor beta chains from one sample sequenced in a study of Ad26.COV2.S vaccination and SARS-CoV-2 variants. Profiled with immunoSEQ multiplex PCR; TCRdb holds only in-frame clones, not every one. Among over 400,000 clones listed, roughly 90% were seen once. Treatment indicated: some 19 received Ad26.COV2.S at low or high dose, single or two shots; about 5 received placebo; per-sample allocation not given. At day 63 after the first vaccine or placebo injection, samples were drawn. Sequenced material: peripheral blood, taken in a trial of Ad26.COV2.S vaccine versus placebo. All receptors come from a person aged 18-65 years who received the Ad26.COV2.S COVID-19 vaccine or a placebo.

The V call is TRBV28, the J call TRBJ2-3; D may be TRBD1 (6 bases). Germline CDR1 and CDR2: MDHEN and SYDVKM. The CDR3 is 19 amino acids. V lost 4 bases to trimming and J lost 2 bases, with 25 bases between them. CDR3 sequence: CASSSLLWTAKTTTDTQYF. CDR3 in DNA: TGTGCCAGCAGTTCCCTCCTATGGACAGCGAAGACAACCACAGATACGCAGTATTTT.

V gene TRBV7-2 combines with J gene TRBJ2-3; TRBD1 agrees at 9 bases. Germline V lookup: CDR1 SGHTA, CDR2 FQGNSA. This CDR3 has 17 amino acids. V lost 4 bases and J lost 2; bases outside the gene matches: 10. The CDR3 DNA reads TGTGCCAGCAGCTCTGGACAGGGGATACCGTCCACAGATACGCAGTATTTT. Translated, it gives CASSSGQGIPSTDTQYF.

This chain uses TRBV30 with TRBJ2-5; no clear D. The CDR3 contains 10 residues. Germline loops: CDR1 GTSNPN, CDR2 SVGIG (reference sequence). Trimming took off 2 bases at V and 5 bases at J, with 3 bases between the two ends. The CDR3 DNA is TGTGCCTGGAGTTATGAGACCCAGTACTTC. Encoded protein: CAWSYETQYF.

The chain uses TRBV7-9 and TRBJ2-6; D could derive from TRBD1 or TRBD2 (5 bases each). Germline assignment: CDR1 SEHNR and CDR2 FQNEAQ (reference sequence). Deletions cut 2 bases from V and 4 bases from J, with 12 bases between. The CDR3 is 16 residues long. The CDR3 nucleotides read TGTGCCAGCAGCTTATTGTCCGGGGACGGGGCCAACGTCCTGACTTTC. Translating it yields CASSLLSGDGANVLTF.

The chain joins TRBV9 to TRBJ2-7; 7 bases agree with TRBD2. This CDR3 is 15 amino acids long. In germline, CDR1 is SGDLS, CDR2 YYNGEE. The V and J ends lost 4 bases and 7 bases, in that order; junction bases with no gene match: 14. CDR3: CASSLTSIQGGEQYF. In DNA form, the CDR3 reads TGTGCCAGCAGCCTAACGAGCATTCAGGGAGGGGAGCAGTACTTC.

J is TRBJ2-1 and V is TRBV4-1; the match to TRBD2 covers 14 bases. There are 16 residues in the CDR3. The trim removed 4 bases at V and 6 bases at J, leaving 5 bases unmatched. Germline CDR1 is MGHRA and CDR2 is YSYEKL. The CDR3 sequence is CASSLRLAGGPNEQFF. The CDR3 DNA reads TGCGCCAGCAGCCTGAGACTAGCGGGGGGGCCCAATGAGCAGTTCTTC.

This CDR3 reads CASSRTGDYGYTF. The CDR3 DNA reads as TGTGCCAGCAGCCGGACCGGTGACTATGGCTACACCTTC. The chain joins TRBV7-9 to TRBJ1-2; D gene uncertain. This CDR3 is built from 13 residues. V dropped 5 bases and J dropped 3 bases, with 10 bases sitting between them. Germline V CDR1 and CDR2: SEHNR, FQNEAQ (reference sequence).